The clone carrying this T cell receptor beta chain was seen a few times. This entry comes from a study of CD8 T cells in ankylosing spondylitis. Germline values: CDR1 ENHRY, CDR2 SYGVKD. The germline V and J ends were trimmed by 6 bases and 7 bases, with 13 bases remaining between them. This CDR3 comprises 13 residues. One entry per CDR3 protein results from TCRdb running MiXCR on the 5' RACE reads. The sample lists 250,000 to 350,000 distinct CDR3 sequences; around 18% were seen once. The rearrangement links TRBV10-3 to TRBJ2-1, with D maybe TRBD1 (6 bases). Source material: blood, either unsorted or a sorted T cell fraction (not recorded which). This TCR was recovered from a male donor with ankylosing spondylitis or in good health (not recorded which). The CDR3 DNA sequence: TGTGCCATCAGCGTGAAACAGGGTAATGAGCAGTTCTTC. Translating it yields CAISVKQGNEQFF.